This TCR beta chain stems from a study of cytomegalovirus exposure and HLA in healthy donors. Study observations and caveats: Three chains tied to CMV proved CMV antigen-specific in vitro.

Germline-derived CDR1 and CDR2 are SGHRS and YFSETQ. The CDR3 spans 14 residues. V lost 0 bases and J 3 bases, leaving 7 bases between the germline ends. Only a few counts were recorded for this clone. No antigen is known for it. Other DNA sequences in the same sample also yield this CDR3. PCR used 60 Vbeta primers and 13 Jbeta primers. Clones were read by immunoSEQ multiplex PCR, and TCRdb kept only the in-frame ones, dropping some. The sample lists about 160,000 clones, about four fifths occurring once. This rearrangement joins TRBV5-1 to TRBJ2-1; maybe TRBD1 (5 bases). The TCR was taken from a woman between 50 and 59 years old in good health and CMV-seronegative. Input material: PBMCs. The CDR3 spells CASSLGDSYNEQFF. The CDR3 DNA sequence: TGCGCCAGCAGCTTGGGAGACAGCTACAATGAGCAGTTCTTC.